Here is one TCR beta chain with its context. Per the original methods: Amplification of reference gene primers provided the estimated nucleated cell counts. Data came from immunoSEQ multiplex PCR; TCRdb stores just in-frame clones and leaves some out. The V and J calls and clone size come from that table; D and trimming were worked out from the DNA. Of 300,000 or so clones listed, roughly 90% are singletons. These data originate in a study of blood T cell repertoires in COVID-19. The V segment lost 3 bases and the J segment 9 bases; nucleotides outside the gene matches: 8. Germline CDR1 and CDR2: SGHNT and YYREEE (reference sequence). The CDR3 is 15 residues long.

The sequence was obtained from a woman in her twenties or thirties with COVID-19, enrolled during active disease. The specimen was peripheral blood. This chain connects TRBV5-4 to TRBJ1-6; 8 nucleotides align to TRBD1. CDR3 sequence (DNA): TGTGCCAGCAGCTACTCGGACAGGGAGGGTTCACCCCTCCACTTT. Its translation: CASSYSDREGSPLHF.